The 18 T cell receptor beta chains reported below all come from one sample, sequenced in a study of Ad26.COV2.S vaccination and SARS-CoV-2 variants. Specified treatment: around 19 received Ad26.COV2.S at low or high dose, single or two shots; 5 received placebo; per-sample allocation not given. Sampling took place 63 days after the first vaccine or placebo injection. Produced via immunoSEQ multiplex PCR; TCRdb's table is partial and in-frame only. The sample has more than 300,000 clones, about 86% seen once. The input for sequencing was peripheral blood, taken in a trial of Ad26.COV2.S vaccine versus placebo. These receptors were obtained from a person aged 18-65 years who received the Ad26.COV2.S COVID-19 vaccine or a placebo.

Concerning this clone: Other nucleotide sequences from this sample produce the same CDR3. The J gene is TRBJ2-5, the V gene TRBV3-1 (or the pseudogene TRBV3-2); D is ambiguous. V was shortened by 1 base and J by 2 bases, with 11 bases between the two germline ends. Germline V gene sequence: CDR1 LGHDT, CDR2 YNNKEL (reference sequence). CDR3 size: 15 residues. The CDR3: CASSQVGDLQETQYF. DNA for the CDR3: TGTGCCAGCAGCCAAGTCGGAGACCTTCAAGAGACCCAGTACTTC.

Only one count was recorded for this clone. V is TRBV5-1 and J is TRBJ2-3; 8 bases are shared with TRBD1. Trimming at V came to 0 bases and at J to 5 bases, leaving 2 bases not matched to a gene. CDR3 size: 14 residues. Germline CDR1 is SGHRS and CDR2 is YFSETQ. This chain's CDR3 is CASSLAGQGDTQYF. The CDR3 bases are TGCGCCAGCAGCTTGGCTGGACAGGGAGATACGCAGTATTTT.

The chain couples TRBV6-1 to TRBJ1-6; possibly TRBD1 for D (5 bases). V was pared by 3 bases and J by 10 bases, with 13 bases between. Germline values: CDR1 MNHNS, CDR2 SASEGT. CDR3 length equals 14 residues. The CDR3: CASSELRGESPLHF. Written as DNA, the CDR3 is TGTGCCAGCAGTGAGTTAAGGGGTGAATCACCCCTCCACTTT.

The chain's CDR3 is CASSQDGDSSYEQYF. In DNA form, the CDR3 reads TGTGCCAGCAGCCAAGACGGGGACAGTTCCTACGAGCAGTACTTC. V usage is TRBV4-2 and J usage is TRBJ2-7; 7 positions match TRBD1. CDR1 and CDR2 (germline): LGHNA, YNFKEQ. V trimming: 0 bases; J trimming: 1 base; junction bases outside the gene matches: 3. The CDR3 is 15 amino acids.

The J gene is TRBJ1-5, the V gene TRBV30; D may be TRBD1 (5 bases). The length of the CDR3 is 12 residues. Trimming stripped 6 bases from V and 4 bases from J, with 10 bases between. CDR1 and CDR2 (germline): GTSNPN, SVGIG (reference sequence). CDR3 amino acids: CACQQENQPQHF. The CDR3 DNA follows: TGTGCCTGCCAACAGGAGAATCAGCCCCAGCATTTT.

The rearrangement uses TRBV5-6 and TRBJ1-3; 8 bases line up with TRBD1. V shed 3 bases and J 3 bases; nucleotides not matched to a gene: 5. Germline lookup yields CDR1 SGHDT and CDR2 YYEEEE. The CDR3 spans 15 residues. CDR3 coding DNA: TGTGCCAGCAGCTCGGGACAGGTCTTTGGAAACACCATATATTTT. Encoded protein: CASSSGQVFGNTIYF.

The rearrangement uses TRBV7-2 and TRBJ2-3; the D gene is possibly TRBD2 (5 bases). V lost 4 bases and J 1 base, leaving 12 bases between the germline ends. Germline lookup yields CDR1 SGHTA and CDR2 FQGNSA. This CDR3 is 15 amino acids long. The CDR3 reads CASSSGSHRTDTQYF. The CDR3 nucleotides are TGTGCCAGCAGCTCGGGGTCCCACCGCACAGATACGCAGTATTTT. Based on the CDR3 plus reference TRBV7-2 and TRBJ2-3, the full variable domain is GAGVSQSPSNKVTEKGKDVELRCDPISGHTALYWYRQSLGQGLEFLIYFQGNSAPDKSGLPSDRFSAERTGGSVSTLTIQRTQQEDSAVYLCASSSGSHRTDTQYFGPGTRLTVL.

This chain joins TRBV14 and TRBJ2-3; tentative D call: TRBD2 (5 bases). CDR1 is SGHDN and CDR2 is FVKESK in the germline V gene. Trimming pared 2 bases from V and 4 bases from J, leaving 7 bases between. CDR3 length: 13 residues. The chain's CDR3 is CASSQFGADTQYF. In nucleotides, the CDR3 is TGTGCCAGCAGCCAATTCGGGGCAGATACGCAGTATTTT.

The chain employs TRBV18 and TRBJ1-1; unclear D gene. CDR3 length equals 16 residues. V lost 3 bases, J lost 0 bases, and 14 bases lay in between. Germline loops: CDR1 KGHSH, CDR2 LQKENI. The CDR3 coding sequence is TGTGCCAGCTCACCCTCGGAAGGGTCGATGAACACTGAAGCTTTCTTT. Translated, it gives CASSPSEGSMNTEAFF.

This clone appeared once. The chain has TRBV10-3 and TRBJ2-5; D is undetermined. Germline CDR1 and CDR2: ENHRY and SYGVKD. The CDR3 totals 14 residues. Trimming removed 4 bases at V and 5 bases at J, with 14 bases between. The CDR3 coding sequence is TGTGCCATCAGTGTTGCGAAGGGTAGCGAGACCCAGTACTTC. Its translation: CAISVAKGSETQYF.

The chain combines TRBV19 with TRBJ2-7; D is possibly TRBD1 (6 bases). Trimming shortened V by 5 bases and J by 4 bases, and 12 bases separated the two germline ends. Looked up from germline, CDR1 is LNHDA and CDR2 is SQIVND (reference sequence). This CDR3 has 13 residues. Here the CDR3 DNA reads TGTGCCAGTAGTCCGGACAGATCATACGAGCAGTACTTC. Translating gives CASSPDRSYEQYF. The complete variable domain, with remaining parts taken from reference TRBV19 and TRBJ2-7, reads DGGITQSPKYLFRKEGQNVTLSCEQNLNHDAMYWYRQDPGQGLRLIYYSQIVNDFQKGDIAEGYSVSREKKESFPLTVTSAQKNPTAFYLCASSPDRSYEQYFGPGTRLTVT.

The genes are TRBV4-3 and TRBJ2-7; D tentatively fits TRBD1 or TRBD2 (6 bases each). This CDR3 comprises 16 residues. The ends were cut back, 0 bases at V and 1 base at J, with 13 bases in the middle. The germline gives CDR1 LGHNA, CDR2 YSLEER. The CDR3 sequence: CASSQDRGGWSYEQYF. In DNA, the CDR3 is TGCGCCAGCAGCCAAGATAGAGGGGGGTGGTCCTACGAGCAGTACTTC.

The CDR3 sequence: CASRKGQNLMNTEAFF. The CDR3 DNA reads as TGTGCCAGTCGTAAAGGCCAGAACCTCATGAACACTGAAGCTTTCTTT. The chain combines TRBV19 with TRBJ1-1; D is undetermined. Trimming took off 8 bases at V and 0 bases at J, with 19 bases between the two ends. Germline V gene sequence: CDR1 LNHDA, CDR2 SQIVND (reference sequence). The CDR3 runs 16 residues.

The V and J genes are TRBV2 and TRBJ1-5, with D hard to call. V lost 4 bases to trimming and J lost 4 bases, with 5 bases between them. The CDR3 length is 12 residues. CDR1 and CDR2 (germline): SNHLY, FYNNEI. CDR3: CASSAGNQPQHF. Written as DNA, the CDR3 is TGTGCCAGCAGTGCGGGAAATCAGCCCCAGCATTTT.

The gene calls are TRBV5-1 and TRBJ1-3; a possible D gene is TRBD1 (5 bases). Germline lookup yields CDR1 SGHRS and CDR2 YFSETQ. The V gene lost 0 bases and the J gene lost 4 bases, with 17 bases spanning the gap. The CDR3 is made up of 17 amino acids. This CDR3 is CASSLDDSGPSGNTIYF. For the CDR3, the DNA is TGCGCCAGCAGCTTGGACGACTCGGGACCTTCGGGAAACACCATATATTTT.

This rearrangement joins TRBV2 to TRBJ1-6; D is uncertain. The V end lost 2 bases, the J end lost 7 bases, and 12 bases lay between the germline ends. There are 15 residues in the CDR3. Germline CDR1 reads SNHLY; CDR2 reads FYNNEI. CDR3 coding DNA: TGTGCCAGCAGTGAAATGAGTCGGACGAATTCACCCCTCCACTTT. Amino acid sequence: CASSEMSRTNSPLHF.

This chain links TRBV9 with TRBJ2-1; TRBD2 matches at 10 bases. The germline V gene has CDR1 SGDLS and CDR2 YYNGEE. The J segment lost 5 bases and the V segment lost 1 base, leaving 9 bases of the junction unmatched. The CDR3 length is 17 residues. CDR3 region: CASSVPLLAGVDNEQFF. CDR3 nucleotides: TGTGCCAGCAGCGTACCCCTCCTAGCGGGGGTTGACAATGAGCAGTTCTTC.

The chain links TRBV7-8 to TRBJ1-6, with 10 bases that match TRBD1. Germline CDR1 and CDR2: SGHVS and FQNEAQ. The ends lost 5 bases at V and 6 bases at J; junction bases unmatched: 7. The CDR3 contains 16 residues. The CDR3 DNA follows: TGTGCCAGCAGCGTAAAGGACAGGGGGAGTAATTCACCCCTCCACTTT. It specifies CASSVKDRGSNSPLHF.